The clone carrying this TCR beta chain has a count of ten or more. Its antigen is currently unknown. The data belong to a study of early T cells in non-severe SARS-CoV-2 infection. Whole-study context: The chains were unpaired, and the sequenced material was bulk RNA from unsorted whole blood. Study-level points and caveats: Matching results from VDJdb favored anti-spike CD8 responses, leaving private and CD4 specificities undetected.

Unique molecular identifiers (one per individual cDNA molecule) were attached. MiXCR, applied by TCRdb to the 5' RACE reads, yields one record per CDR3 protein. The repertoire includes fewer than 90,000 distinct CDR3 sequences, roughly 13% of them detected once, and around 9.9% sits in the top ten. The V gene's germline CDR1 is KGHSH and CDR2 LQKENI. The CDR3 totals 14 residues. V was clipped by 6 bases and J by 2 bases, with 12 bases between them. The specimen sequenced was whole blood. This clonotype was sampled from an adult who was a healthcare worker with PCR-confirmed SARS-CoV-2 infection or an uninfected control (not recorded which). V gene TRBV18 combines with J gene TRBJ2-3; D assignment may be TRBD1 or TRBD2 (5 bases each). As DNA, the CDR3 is TGTGCCAGCTCCGCGGTCGGGGCCACAGATACGCAGTATTTT. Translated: CASSAVGATDTQYF.